This T cell receptor beta chain was found in a study of cytomegalovirus exposure and HLA in healthy donors. Repertoires were generated with immunoSEQ multiplex PCR, while TCRdb's copy carries only in-frame clones and drops some. Of 45,000 to 65,000 clones detected, about 92% appear once; the ten largest clones hold 7.5% to 9.5%. V shed 6 bases, J shed 4 bases, and the junction held 6 bases outside the gene matches. Germline V gene sequence: CDR1 MNHEY, CDR2 SVGAGI. The CDR3 extends over 14 amino acids. The sequenced sample consisted of PBMCs. The sequence was collected from a woman between 18 and 30 years old in good health and CMV-seropositive. This sequence joins TRBV6-5 and TRBJ2-1, with TRBD1 matching over 7 bases. The CDR3 loop reads CASRRQGGYNEQFF. DNA of the CDR3: TGTGCCAGCAGAAGACAGGGTGGTTACAATGAGCAGTTCTTC.